Shown below are 3 T cell receptor beta chains from a single sample sequenced in a study of post-analysis software for immune sequencing data. No antigen has been assigned to these receptors. Tagging with unique molecular identifiers was a feature of the TCR beta cDNA libraries. One entry per CDR3 protein results from TCRdb running MiXCR on the PCR reads. The table has 650,000 to 850,000 distinct CDR3 sequences, around 46% seen once. Findings and caveats of the study: Several TRBV segments, TRBV5-6, TRBV5-1 and TRBV20-1 among them, were found more frequent in patients than controls.

The sequencing sample was made of blood. These receptors all come from a girl aged 5-17 years with multiple sclerosis.

The V call is TRBV28, the J call TRBJ1-1, with D possibly matching TRBD1 (6 bases). Trimming cost V 6 bases and J 3 bases, with 14 bases left between them. CDR1 is MDHEN, CDR2 SYDVKM, per germline. The CDR3 runs 14 residues. CDR3 DNA sequence: TGTGCCAGCAGACGGGGGCCAAGCGACACTGAAGCTTTCTTT. It is translated as CASRRGPSDTEAFF. Combining the CDR3 with reference TRBV28 and TRBJ1-1 gives the whole variable domain DVKVTQSSRYLVKRTGEKVFLECVQDMDHENMFWYRQDPGLGLRLIYFSYDVKMKEKGDIPEGYSVSREKKERFSLILESASTNQTSMYLCASRRGPSDTEAFFGQGTRLTVV.

The chain has TRBV15 and TRBJ2-7; D is unresolved. V was clipped by 1 base and J by 4 bases, with 5 bases between them. Germline V gives CDR1 LNHNV, CDR2 YYDKDF (reference sequence). The CDR3 extends over 12 amino acids. CDR3 DNA sequence: TGTGCCACCAGCAGAGGCACGTACGAGCAGTACTTC. Its protein product is CATSRGTYEQYF.

This clonotype has just a few counts. J is TRBJ2-1 and V is TRBV6-1, with D possibly matching TRBD1 (6 bases). CDR1 MNHNS and CDR2 SASEGT come from the germline V gene. V was shortened by 3 bases and J by 3 bases, with 9 bases between the two germline ends. The CDR3 is 14 residues long. The CDR3 loop is CASSDAQGYNEQFF. In DNA form, the CDR3 reads TGTGCCAGCAGTGATGCACAGGGCTACAATGAGCAGTTCTTC.